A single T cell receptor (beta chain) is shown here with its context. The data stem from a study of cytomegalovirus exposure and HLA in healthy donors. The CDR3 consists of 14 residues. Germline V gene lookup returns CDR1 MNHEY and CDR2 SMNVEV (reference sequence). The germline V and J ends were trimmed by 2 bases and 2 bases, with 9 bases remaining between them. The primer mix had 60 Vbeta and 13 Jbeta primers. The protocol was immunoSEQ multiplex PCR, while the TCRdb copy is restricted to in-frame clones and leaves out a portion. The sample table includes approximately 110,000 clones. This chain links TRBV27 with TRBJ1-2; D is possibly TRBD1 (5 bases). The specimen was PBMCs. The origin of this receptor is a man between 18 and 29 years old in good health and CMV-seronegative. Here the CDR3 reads CASSLKGANYGYTF. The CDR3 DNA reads TGTGCCAGCAGTTTAAAAGGGGCGAACTATGGCTACACCTTC.